The 20 T cell receptor beta chains given below trace back to one sample, sequenced in a study of T-cell reconstitution after alpha-beta-depleted transplantation in children (dated by TCRdb to the mid-2010s). Libraries came from PCR. The reads were generated on an Illumina HiSeq 2500. To normalize quantification of the TCRbeta repertoire, the TCR libraries were built with molecular barcoding that relied on unique molecular identifiers. In TCRdb, the public reads were trimmed at Q25 with fastp and aligned with MiXCR, with productive beta chains retained. Rows with one shared CDR3 protein collapse into an entry with the most common genes and DNA. The sample yields around 300,000 distinct CDR3 sequences; 11% were counted once. Of the sample, 20% to 25% is held by the ten largest clones. In light of the paper, this sample's treatment or condition label describes: allogeneic hematopoietic cell transplantation with graft depleted of TCRalphabeta T cells and CD19 B cells.

The sample here was peripheral blood, taken 180 days after TCRalphabeta/CD19-depleted stem cell transplant. Receptors were obtained from a male patient aged 2-15 years who had a stem cell transplant for chronic granulomatous disease, so the T cells may come from the graft donor.

This clonotype was detected only once. This may arise from a read error, as a much more abundant clone is one base away. This chain connects TRBV12-3 or TRBV12-4 to TRBJ2-1; 13 bases are a match to TRBD2. V was pared by 4 bases and J by 5 bases, with 5 bases of the junction left unmatched. The CDR3 extends over 16 amino acids. DNA for the CDR3: TGTGCCAGCAGTTCACCGGGACTAGCGGGACACAATGAGCAGTTCTTC. This encodes CASSSPGLAGHNEQFF.

In this sample, this clonotype turned up many times. The V and J genes are TRBV18 and TRBJ2-1; 13 bases are a match to TRBD2. This CDR3 is 18 amino acids long. CDR1 is KGHSH, CDR2 LQKENI, per germline. With V trimmed by 2 bases and J by 5 bases, 9 bases remained unmatched. The CDR3 reads CASSPRAGLAGFHNEQFF. The DNA of the CDR3 is TGTGCCAGCTCACCAAGGGCGGGACTAGCGGGGTTCCACAATGAGCAGTTCTTC. The full variable domain, in which reference TRBV18 and TRBJ2-1 provide the parts outside the CDR3, is NAGVMQNPRHLVRRRGQEARLRCSPMKGHSHVYWYRQLPEEGLKFMVYLQKENIIDESGMPKERFSAEFPKEGPSILRIQQVVRGDSAAYFCASSPRAGLAGFHNEQFFGPGTRLTVL.

In this sample, this clonotype turned up many times. The chain is built from TRBV12-3 or TRBV12-4 and TRBJ2-7, with D tentatively TRBD2 (6 bases). Trimming shortened V by 6 bases and J by 0 bases, and 15 bases separated the two germline ends. This CDR3 is built from 15 residues. The CDR3 spells CASSLGLAHSYEQYF. In nucleotides, the CDR3 is TGTGCCAGCAGCCTAGGGCTAGCGCACTCCTACGAGCAGTACTTC.

This clonotype has ten or more counts. V is TRBV29-1 and J is TRBJ2-7, with D possibly matching TRBD2 (6 bases). Looked up from germline, CDR1 is SQVTM and CDR2 is ANQGSEA. The CDR3 spans 13 residues. The V gene lost 4 bases and the J gene lost 6 bases, with 16 bases spanning the gap. The CDR3 nucleotides are TGCAGCGTTGGGTTGGCGGGGTCCGGCGAGCAGTACTTC. This sequence encodes CSVGLAGSGEQYF.

This clonotype was observed at least ten times. This chain connects TRBV7-7 to TRBJ2-7; 12 bases map to TRBD1. V lost 8 bases to trimming and J lost 2 bases; unmatched junction nucleotides: 13. Germline V gene lookup returns CDR1 SSHAT and CDR2 FNYEAQ (reference sequence). The CDR3 loop spans 17 amino acids. CDR3 DNA: TGTGCCAGCCGGCCGGGACAGGGGGCATCCACGGCCTACGAGCAGTACTTC. Its translation is CASRPGQGASTAYEQYF.

V is TRBV12-5 and J is TRBJ2-7; D unclear. V gave up 1 base and J gave up 4 bases, with 5 bases separating them. The CDR3 is 12 residues long. Germline V gene lookup returns CDR1 LGHNT and CDR2 FRNRAP. The CDR3 coding sequence is TGTGCTAGTGGTTTGGGTCGATACGAGCAGTACTTC. Its protein product is CASGLGRYEQYF.

The table lists this clonotype with many counts. The gene calls are TRBV6-5 and TRBJ2-3; D gene uncertain. The germline V gene encodes CDR1 MNHEY and CDR2 SVGAGI. Trimming cost V 0 bases and J 0 bases, with 16 bases left between them. The CDR3 is 18 amino acids. Here the CDR3 reads CASSYSETDAHSTDTQYF. CDR3 bases: TGTGCCAGCAGTTACTCGGAGACGGACGCACACAGCACAGATACGCAGTATTTT.

This clonotype was detected a few times. The V gene is TRBV7-6, the J gene TRBJ2-1; 9 bases are a match to TRBD2. The V and J ends lost 5 bases and 3 bases, in that order; junction bases with no gene match: 20. CDR1 and CDR2 (germline): SGHVS, FNYEAQ. The CDR3 covers 20 residues. The CDR3 region is CASSRKGQTGTSRIYNEQFF. DNA of the CDR3: TGTGCCAGCAGCCGTAAGGGACAAACCGGGACTAGCAGAATCTACAATGAGCAGTTCTTC.

This clonotype appeared many times. V is TRBV12-3 or TRBV12-4 and J is TRBJ2-2; 8 bases line up with TRBD1. CDR3 size: 20 residues. With V trimmed by 5 bases and J by 1 base, 18 bases remained unmatched. The CDR3 spells CASSLPHPGQEYRNTGELFF. CDR3 coding DNA: TGTGCCAGCAGTCTACCCCATCCGGGACAGGAGTATAGGAACACCGGGGAGCTGTTTTTT.

In this sample, this clonotype turned up many times. The chain couples TRBV20-1 to TRBJ2-2; TRBD2 matches 13 bases. Trimming at V came to 6 bases and at J to 3 bases, leaving 10 bases not matched to a gene. This CDR3 spans 17 amino acids. Germline CDR1 and CDR2: DFQATT and SNEGSKA (reference sequence). The CDR3 DNA sequence: TGCAGTGCCCGTGGGCTGGGGACTAGCGGGGACACCGGGGAGCTGTTTTTT. It encodes CSARGLGTSGDTGELFF.

This clonotype was observed a few times. The chain uses TRBV9 and TRBJ2-3; 7 bases are shared with TRBD2. The germline V gene encodes CDR1 SGDLS and CDR2 YYNGEE. V lost 0 bases and J lost 6; bases outside the gene matches: 7. This CDR3 is built from 15 residues. The CDR3 sequence: CASSVDGGKSDTQYF. For the CDR3, the DNA is TGTGCCAGCAGCGTAGACGGGGGGAAGTCGGATACGCAGTATTTT.

This clonotype was observed many times. The CDR3, as DNA: TGTGCCATCAGTTCGACAGGGTCCTCTGGAAACACCATATATTTT. As protein: CAISSTGSSGNTIYF. V and J are TRBV10-3 and TRBJ1-3; 7 bases are a match to TRBD1. The germline V gene encodes CDR1 ENHRY and CDR2 SYGVKD. This CDR3 contains 15 residues. V was clipped by 5 bases and J by 0 bases; unmatched bases: 4.

This clonotype has ten or more counts. The chain is built from TRBV18 and TRBJ2-3; no firm D call. This CDR3 comprises 12 residues. The V end was cut by 2 bases, the J end by 3 bases, with 3 bases between. Germline CDR1 and CDR2: KGHSH and LQKENI. Here the CDR3 reads CASSPKTDTQYF. The CDR3 DNA follows: TGTGCCAGCTCACCAAAAACAGATACGCAGTATTTT.

At least ten counts were recorded for this clonotype. V gene TRBV20-1 combines with J gene TRBJ2-1, with TRBD2 identical over 8 bases. J gave up 6 bases and V 2 bases, and 9 bases lay outside the gene matches. This CDR3 is built from 15 residues. From germline, CDR1 is DFQATT and CDR2 SNEGSKA (reference sequence). CDR3 in DNA: TGCAGTGCTAGACGTTCCGGGACTAGGTCCAATGAGCAGTTCTTC. Amino acids: CSARRSGTRSNEQFF.

This clonotype was recorded many times. This chain connects TRBV18 to TRBJ2-1, with TRBD2 as a possible D gene (5 bases). This CDR3 region has 16 residues. V was clipped by 3 bases and J by 1 base, with 13 bases between them. The germline gives CDR1 KGHSH, CDR2 LQKENI. CDR3 residues: CASSPRAFGSYNEQFF. CDR3 DNA sequence: TGTGCCAGCTCACCGAGGGCCTTCGGGTCCTACAATGAGCAGTTCTTC. Full variable domain (remainder filled in from reference TRBV18 and TRBJ2-1): NAGVMQNPRHLVRRRGQEARLRCSPMKGHSHVYWYRQLPEEGLKFMVYLQKENIIDESGMPKERFSAEFPKEGPSILRIQQVVRGDSAAYFCASSPRAFGSYNEQFFGPGTRLTVL.

There are many counts of this clonotype. The V and J genes are TRBV5-6 and TRBJ2-1, with 7 positions matching TRBD2. Trimming at V came to 4 bases and at J to 4 bases, leaving 8 bases not matched to a gene. The CDR3 has 15 amino acids. Germline V gene data show CDR1 as SGHDT and CDR2 as YYEEEE. CDR3 sequence: CASSIPGRAYNEQFF. CDR3 DNA sequence: TGTGCCAGCAGCATTCCAGGGAGGGCATACAATGAGCAGTTCTTC.

This clonotype was observed at least ten times. The chain combines TRBV12-3 or TRBV12-4 with TRBJ1-5; unclear D gene. The CDR3 is 14 amino acids. V shed 3 bases and J shed 6 bases, with 12 bases lying between them. The CDR3 DNA reads as TGTGCCAGCAGTTTGAGCCCCCAAGTTCAGCCCCAGCATTTT. Amino acid sequence: CASSLSPQVQPQHF.

The sample holds many counts of this clonotype. V is TRBV5-6 and J is TRBJ1-1; weak D call: TRBD1 (5 bases). V lost 2 bases and J lost 5, with 10 bases in between. Germline values: CDR1 SGHDT, CDR2 YYEEEE. This CDR3 spans 13 amino acids. The CDR3 DNA reads TGTGCCAGCAGCTTAAGGTCAGGGACTGAAGCTTTCTTT. Amino acid sequence: CASSLRSGTEAFF.

This clonotype has a count of ten or more. The chain recombines TRBV20-1 with TRBJ2-2; 7 positions match TRBD1. J lost 2 bases, V lost 6 bases, and 12 bases had no gene match. The germline CDR1 and CDR2 sequences are DFQATT and SNEGSKA (reference sequence). The CDR3 is made up of 16 amino acids. The CDR3 is CSAQPPTGVNTGELFF. The CDR3 DNA reads as TGCAGTGCCCAACCCCCCACAGGGGTTAACACCGGGGAGCTGTTTTTT.

This clonotype appeared many times. This sequence joins TRBV4-1 and TRBJ2-4; D gene ambiguous. Trimming left V 0 bases short and J 4 bases short, with 13 bases between. In germline, CDR1 is MGHRA, CDR2 YSYEKL. This CDR3 has 16 residues. CDR3 sequence reads: CASSQDEASPKNIQYF. CDR3 DNA sequence: TGCGCCAGCAGCCAAGATGAGGCTAGTCCTAAAAACATTCAGTACTTC.